This TCR beta chain emerged from a study of blood T cell repertoires in COVID-19. Study at large: Researchers got acute and convalescent COVID-19 samples from the United States, Italy and Spain.

Per the germline V gene, CDR1 is KGHSH and CDR2 is LQKENI. This CDR3 comprises 16 residues. Trimming pared 0 bases from V and 0 bases from J, leaving 8 bases between. In the original analysis: Estimates of nucleated cell counts were drawn from the amplification of reference gene primers. Measured with immunoSEQ multiplex PCR; TCRdb has only the in-frame clones, and not every one. V, J and clone size derive from that table, while D and trimming were established from the DNA sequence. Among roughly 250,000 clones listed, 75% to 90% were seen once. Everyone who took part was about 18 to 90 years old, and they came from over 20 US areas. Clinical history as reported by participants underpinned cohort assignment.

The material sequenced was PBMCs or T cells enriched from blood (not recorded which). This clonotype was sampled from a woman aged 25 to 39 with acute COVID-19. The gene calls are TRBV18 and TRBJ2-2; a weak D match, TRBD2 (5 bases). This chain's CDR3 is CASSPPSVSNTGELFF. DNA of the CDR3: TGTGCCAGCTCACCACCTAGCGTCTCGAACACCGGGGAGCTGTTTTTT.